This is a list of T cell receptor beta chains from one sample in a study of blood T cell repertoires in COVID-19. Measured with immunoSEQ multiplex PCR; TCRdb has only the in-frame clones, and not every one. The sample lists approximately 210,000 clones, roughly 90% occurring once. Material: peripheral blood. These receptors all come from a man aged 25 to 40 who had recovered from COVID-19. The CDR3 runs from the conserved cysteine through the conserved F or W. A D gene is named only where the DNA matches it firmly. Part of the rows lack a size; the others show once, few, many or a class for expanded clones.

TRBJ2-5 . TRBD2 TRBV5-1 TGCGCCAGCAGCTTCTTGTTAGCGGGGGGAGAAGAGACCCAGTACTTC CASSFLLAGGEETQYF
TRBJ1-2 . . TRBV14 TGTGCCAGCAGCCCCCTGGCCACGATTTATGGCTACACCTTC CASSPLATIYGYTF
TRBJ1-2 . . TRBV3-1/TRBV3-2 TGTGCCAGCAGCCAGACAGAAGAGTATGGCTACACCTTC CASSQTEEYGYTF
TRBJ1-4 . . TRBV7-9 TGTGCCAGCAGTCCTACAGGGATATCTAATGAAAAACTGTTTTTT CASSPTGISNEKLFF
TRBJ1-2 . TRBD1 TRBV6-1 TGTGCCAGCACTGAAGGGATGACAGGGATCTATGGCTACACCTTC CASTEGMTGIYGYTF
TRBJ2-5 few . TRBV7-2 TGTGCCAGCAGCTTAACTGTGCTGGAGACCCAGTACTTC CASSLTVLETQYF
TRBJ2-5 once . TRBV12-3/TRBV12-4 TGTGCCAGCAGTCACAGGGATGGGACCCAGTACTTC CASSHRDGTQYF
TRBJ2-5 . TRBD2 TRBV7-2 TGTGCCAGCAGCTCGACACATGTCGGGGGGTGGTGGGAGACCCAGTACTTC CASSSTHVGGWWETQYF
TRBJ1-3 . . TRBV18 TGTGCCAGCTCACAACCCGGGAACTCTGGAAACACCATATATTTT CASSQPGNSGNTIYF
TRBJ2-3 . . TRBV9 TGTGCCAGCAGCGCCCGACAGATCGAAGATACGCAGTATTTT CASSARQIEDTQYF
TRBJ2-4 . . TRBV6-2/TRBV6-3 TGTGCCAGCAGTTCCCTGGGCCTAGCCAAAAACATTCAGTACTTC CASSSLGLAKNIQYF
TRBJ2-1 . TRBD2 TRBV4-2 TGTGCCAGCAGCCAAGATAAGGGAGGGCCGGTAGAGTACAATGAGCAGTTCTTC CASSQDKGGPVEYNEQFF
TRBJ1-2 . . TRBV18 TGTGCCAGCTCACACCGGGACACTGACTATGGCTACACCTTC CASSHRDTDYGYTF
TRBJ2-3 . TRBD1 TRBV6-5 TGTGCCAGCAGCGAGACAGGGTCCCGAAATACGCAGTATTTT CASSETGSRNTQYF
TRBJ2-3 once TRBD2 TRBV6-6 TGTGCCAGCATCATAGCGGGGAGCACAGATACGCAGTATTTT CASIIAGSTDTQYF
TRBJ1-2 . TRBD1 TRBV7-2 TGTGCCAGCAGCCCGGGACAGCTGAACTATGGCTACACCTTC CASSPGQLNYGYTF
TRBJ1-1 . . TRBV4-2 TGTGCCAGCAGCCAAGACAGGGGAATGAACACTGAAGCTTTCTTT CASSQDRGMNTEAFF
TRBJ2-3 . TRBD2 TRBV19 TGTGCCAGTAGTCCCCACTATCCTAGCGGGGGGCCTACAGATACGCAGTATTTT CASSPHYPSGGPTDTQYF
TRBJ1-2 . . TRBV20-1 TGCAGTGATAGGGAGAACTATGGCTACACCTTC CSDRENYGYTF
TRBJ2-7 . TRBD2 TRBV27 TGTGCCAGCTCTGAAGCGGGGGCCCCGCCCTACGAGCAGTACTTC CASSEAGAPPYEQYF
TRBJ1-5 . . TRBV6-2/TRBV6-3 TGTGCCAGCAGTTACCAGGACAATCAGCCCCAGCATTTT CASSYQDNQPQHF
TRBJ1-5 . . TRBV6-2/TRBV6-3 TGTGCCAGCAGTAAGGGGTATAGCAATCAGCCCCAGCATTTT CASSKGYSNQPQHF
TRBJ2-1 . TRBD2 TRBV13 TGTGCCAGCAGCCGAAGGGGGCGGGGGGGCAATGAGCAGTTCTTC CASSRRGRGGNEQFF
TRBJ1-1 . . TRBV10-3 TGTGCCACCCTACAGTCCATGAACACTGAAGCTTTCTTT CATLQSMNTEAFF
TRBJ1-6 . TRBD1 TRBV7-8 TGTGCCAGCAGAAGATCACGCACCCGGGACAGAAATAATTCACCCCTCCACTTT CASRRSRTRDRNNSPLHF
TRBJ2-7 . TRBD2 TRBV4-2 TGTGCCAGCGGTAGGCTGGGGACTACCTACGAGCAGTACTTC CASGRLGTTYEQYF
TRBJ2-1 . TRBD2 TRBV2 TGTGCCAGCACCCCGGGGGGGGTTAGCTACAATGAGCAGTTCTTC CASTPGGVSYNEQFF
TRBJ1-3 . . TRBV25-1 TGTGCCAGCAACCACTGGTCGGCTGGAAACACCATATATTTT CASNHWSAGNTIYF
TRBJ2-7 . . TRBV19 TGTGCCAGTAGTACGAACAGTTACGAGCAGTACTTC CASSTNSYEQYF
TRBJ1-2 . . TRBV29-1 TGCAGCGTTGAAGAGGCCCAGGGATCCCTGGGGGGCTACACCTTC CSVEEAQGSLGGYTF
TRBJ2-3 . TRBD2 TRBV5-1 TGCGCCAGCAGCTTGGAGCTAGCGGGGGGACCTCTACGCACAGATACGCAGTATTTT CASSLELAGGPLRTDTQYF
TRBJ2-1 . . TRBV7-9 TGTGCCAGCAGCTTAGGACTAGGACAACAAAATGAGCAGTTCTTC CASSLGLGQQNEQFF
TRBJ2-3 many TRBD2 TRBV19 TGTGCCACCGCCAGGCTAGCGGGGGGCGGGGCCTCGACAGATACGCAGTATTTT CATARLAGGGASTDTQYF
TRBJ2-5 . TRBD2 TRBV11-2 TGTGCCAGCTCATTTTTTCTAGCGGGGGCCAAAGAGACCCAGTACTTC CASSFFLAGAKETQYF